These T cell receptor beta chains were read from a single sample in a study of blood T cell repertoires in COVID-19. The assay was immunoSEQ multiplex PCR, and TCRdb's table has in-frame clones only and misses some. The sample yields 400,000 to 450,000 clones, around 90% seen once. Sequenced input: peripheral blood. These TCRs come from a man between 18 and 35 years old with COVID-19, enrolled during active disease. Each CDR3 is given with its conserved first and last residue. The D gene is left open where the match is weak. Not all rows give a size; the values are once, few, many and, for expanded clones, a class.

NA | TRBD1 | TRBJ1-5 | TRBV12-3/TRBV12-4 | TGTGCCAGCGGGGACAGGAGGAATCAGCCCCAGCATTTT | CASGDRRNQPQHF
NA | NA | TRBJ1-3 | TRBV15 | TGTGCCACCAGCAGTGCTAGTGGGACATATGGAAACACCATATATTTT | CATSSASGTYGNTIYF
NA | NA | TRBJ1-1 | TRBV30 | TGTGCCTCCAACCACAGAGAGAACACTGAAGCTTTCTTT | CASNHRENTEAFF
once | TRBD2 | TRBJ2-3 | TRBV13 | TGTGCCAGCAGCTTCCTTTCTAGCGGGAGTGATACGCAGTATTTT | CASSFLSSGSDTQYF
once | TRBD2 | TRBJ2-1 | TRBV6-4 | TGTGCCAGCAGCCCCTCCGGGGGGGTTAACTACAATGAGCAGTTCTTC | CASSPSGGVNYNEQFF
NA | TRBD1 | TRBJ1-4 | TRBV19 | TGTGCCAGCAGTGACAGGGGGCGGGAAAAACTGTTTTTT | CASSDRGREKLFF
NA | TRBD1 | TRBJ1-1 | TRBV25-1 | TGTGCCAGCTATGGGCGGGACAGGGAGAACACTGAAGCTTTCTTT | CASYGRDRENTEAFF
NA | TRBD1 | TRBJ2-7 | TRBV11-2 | TGTGCCAGCAGCTCCCGGAAGGGGACAGGGTTCTCCTACGAGCAGTACTTC | CASSSRKGTGFSYEQYF
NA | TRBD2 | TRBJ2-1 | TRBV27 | TGTGCCAGCAGTTTATCCCGAAGCGGGGGGGGCAATGAGCAGTTCTTC | CASSLSRSGGGNEQFF
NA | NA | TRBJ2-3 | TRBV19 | TGTGCCAGTAGTGCGGGACTCACAGATACGCAGTATTTT | CASSAGLTDTQYF
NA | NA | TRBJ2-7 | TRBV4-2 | TGTGCCAGCAGCCAAGACAGGATGAACACCTACGAGCAGTACTTC | CASSQDRMNTYEQYF
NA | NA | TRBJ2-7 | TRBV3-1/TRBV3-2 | TGTGCCAGCAGCTGGGACATATCCTACGAGCAGTACTTC | CASSWDISYEQYF
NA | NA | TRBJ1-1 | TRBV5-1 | TGCGCCAGCAGCTCCGGTACCGGGAAAATGAACACTGAAGCTTTCTTT | CASSSGTGKMNTEAFF
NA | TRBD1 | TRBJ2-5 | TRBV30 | TGTGCCTGTATGACAGGGGAGACCCAGTACTTC | CACMTGETQYF